One and the same sample provided the 30 T cell receptor beta chains below, sequenced in a study of tissue T cells after allogeneic stem cell transplantation. Sequenced by immunoSEQ multiplex PCR; TCRdb stores in-frame clones only, minus some. The sample has some 6,600 clones, around 50% seen once. The time point denotes: mouse harvest day 7 after allogeneic transplant. Tail vein injection delivered 10^7 T-cell-depleted bone marrow cells and 10^6 splenic CD5+ T cells. The sample was gut tissue. These receptors originate from a female BALB/c mouse given C57BL/6 T cells with graft-versus-host disease after an allogeneic hematopoietic cell transplant.

Notes on this clone: Gene labels here are mouse ones. With the read ending 1 residue before the CDR3 end, the germline J gene is used to fill in that end. The rearrangement links TRBV26 to TRBJ1-1; tentative D call: TRBD1 (6 bases). Per germline, CDR1 KGHPV and CDR2 FQNQEV (reference sequence). The germline V and J ends were trimmed by 1 base and 0 bases, with 6 bases remaining between them. The CDR3 spans 14 residues. CDR3 amino acids: CASSLYRANTEVFF. The CDR3 bases that were read are TGTGCCAGCAGTCTGTACAGGGCAAACACAGAAGTCTTC.

Only a few counts were recorded for this clone. These gene names are mouse names. CDR3 DNA (partial): TGTGCCAGCAGTTCGGACAGGGGGCTTGAACAGTAC. This gives the protein CASSSDRGLEQY. The full CDR3 protein is CASSSDRGLEQYF. The chain recombines TRBV26 with TRBJ2-7, with TRBD1 matching over 11 bases. The read comes to an end 1 residue before the CDR3 does, leaving the germline J gene to fill in the end. With 5 bases clipped from V and 6 bases from J, the junction kept 3 bases outside the gene matches. CDR1 is KGHPV and CDR2 is FQNQEV in the germline V gene (reference sequence). The CDR3 loop spans 13 amino acids.

This clone was counted between two and nine times. Gene and germline names: mouse. The read is 1 residue too short to cover the CDR3 end, so that end is filled in from the germline J gene. J is TRBJ1-3 and V is TRBV13-2; TRBD1 is a possible D gene (6 bases). The ends were cut back, 1 base at V and 5 bases at J, with 10 bases in the middle. The germline V gene has CDR1 NNHNN and CDR2 SYGAGS (reference sequence). The CDR3 is made up of 14 amino acids. The part of the CDR3 DNA that was read is TGTGCCAGCGGTGATCCCGACAGGAGAAATACGCTCTAT. Its protein product is CASGDPDRRNTLY. The whole CDR3 protein reads CASGDPDRRNTLYF.

In regard to this clone: Mouse names are used for the genes. CDR3 DNA, as far as it was read: TGCTCCAGCAGCCCGGACTGGGGGGATGCAGAAACGCTGTAT. Amino acids: CSSSPDWGDAETLY. The full CDR3 protein is CSSSPDWGDAETLYF. The V and J genes are TRBV23 and TRBJ2-3; the table calls TRBD2, which could not be checked here. The read finishes 1 residue shy of the CDR3 end, and the germline J gene is used to complete it. Germline CDR1 KGHTA, CDR2 FQNQQP. CDR3 length: 15 residues.

On this clone itself: The genes are named according to mouse. The CDR3 end is not reached by the read, which stops 1 residue before it; the germline J gene fills it in. The chain is built from TRBV16 and TRBJ2-3, with D perhaps assigned TRBD1 or TRBD2 (5 bases each). The CDR3 is made up of 15 amino acids. V was trimmed by 1 base and J by 0 bases, leaving 8 bases between them. Germline V gene lookup returns CDR1 SGHSA and CDR2 FRNQAP. CDR3 DNA, as far as it was read: TGTGCAAGCAGCTTAGTTGGGGCTAGTGCAGAAACGCTGTAT. This gives the protein CASSLVGASAETLY. The CDR3 in full is CASSLVGASAETLYF.

Comment on this clone: The genes and germline here are from mouse. The read is 1 residue too short to cover the CDR3 end, so that end is filled in from the germline J gene. This chain links TRBV13-1 with TRBJ1-1; possibly TRBD1 for D (5 bases). The CDR3 is made up of 13 amino acids. The V gene lost 0 bases and the J gene lost 7 bases, with 10 bases spanning the gap. The V gene's germline CDR1 is NSHNY and CDR2 SYGAGN. The CDR3 sequence: CASSDARGVEVFF. Partial CDR3 DNA: TGTGCCAGCAGTGATGCACGGGGGGTAGAAGTCTTC.

As concerns this clone: Gene labels here are mouse ones. Read sequence stops 1 residue before the CDR3 end, and the germline J gene provides the missing end. This chain joins TRBV13-1 and TRBJ1-1; perhaps TRBD1 as D (6 bases). Between the trimmed V and J ends, which lost 5 bases and 7 bases, there was a span of 12 bases. CDR3 length: 12 amino acids. Germline V gene sequence: CDR1 NSHNY, CDR2 SYGAGN. The DNA read from the CDR3 is TGTGCCAGCAGGAGGGGGGGCCGAGAAGTCTTC. As protein: CASRRGGREVF. The whole CDR3 protein reads CASRRGGREVFF.

Of note for this clone: Mouse germline and gene names are used. The CDR3 end is not reached by the read, which stops 1 residue before it; the germline J gene fills it in. The chain carries TRBV26 and TRBJ1-6; TRBD1 agrees at 9 bases. TRBJ1-6 is reported as an ORF; its role is uncertain. From germline, CDR1 is KGHPV and CDR2 FQNQEV (reference sequence). The CDR3 loop spans 15 amino acids. V lost 5 bases to trimming and J lost 4 bases; unmatched junction nucleotides: 3. The CDR3 DNA, read in part, is TGTGCCAGCAGTGAGGACAGGGGTTATAATTCGCCCCTCTAC. Translating it yields CASSEDRGYNSPLY. The whole CDR3 protein reads CASSEDRGYNSPLYF.

In its sample, this clone ranks as medium-sized. The gene symbols are mouse symbols. The read comes to an end 1 residue before the CDR3 does, leaving the germline J gene to fill in the end. The chain has TRBV3 and TRBJ2-7, with D perhaps matching TRBD1 (6 bases). V dropped 5 bases and J dropped 0 bases, with 11 bases sitting between them. CDR1 is SNHLY and CDR2 is FYNGKV in the germline V gene (reference sequence). This CDR3 is 14 amino acids long. Partial CDR3 DNA: TGTGCCAGCAGCCAGGGACAATACTCCTATGAACAGTAC. Encoded protein: CASSQGQYSYEQY. The entire CDR3 is CASSQGQYSYEQYF.

A word on this clone: Any gene name here is a mouse gene name. Read data end 1 residue before the CDR3 end; the end is taken from the germline J gene. The chain links TRBV13-1 to TRBJ1-1, with 9 bases that match TRBD1. The V segment lost 1 base and the J segment 3 bases; nucleotides outside the gene matches: 4. Per germline, CDR1 NSHNY and CDR2 SYGAGN. The CDR3 loop spans 15 amino acids. The CDR3 loop is CASSDWTGADTEVFF. The CDR3 bases that were read are TGTGCCAGCAGTGATTGGACAGGGGCGGACACAGAAGTCTTC.

On this clone itself: Gene names denote mouse genes. The sequenced fragment ends 1 residue before the CDR3 boundary, so the rest is inferred from the germline J gene. The rearrangement links TRBV26 to TRBJ1-6; 9 bases line up with TRBD1. TRBJ1-6 is classed as an ORF, of uncertain function. Unmatched junction bases numbered 2, after V lost 4 bases and J lost 4 bases. Germline CDR1 and CDR2: KGHPV and FQNQEV (reference sequence). The CDR3 runs 15 residues. CDR3 DNA, as far as it was read: TGTGCCAGCAGTCCAGGACAGGGGTATAATTCGCCCCTCTAC. Translated, it gives CASSPGQGYNSPLY. The whole CDR3 reads CASSPGQGYNSPLYF.

By sample fraction, this clone is large. Here the gene names and germline are mouse. The CDR3 is cut off 1 residue early in the read; its end comes from the germline J gene. The gene calls are TRBV29 and TRBJ2-7, with D possibly being TRBD1 (6 bases). The germline V and J ends were trimmed by 3 bases and 4 bases, with 7 bases remaining between them. Germline CDR1 and CDR2: MSHET and SYDVDS. The CDR3 contains 12 residues. The CDR3 bases that were read are TGTGCTAGCAGTTTGGGACAATATGAACAGTAC. It translates to CASSLGQYEQY. The complete CDR3 sequence is CASSLGQYEQYF.

Only one count was recorded for this clone. The gene names given are mouse names. Read data end 1 residue before the CDR3 end; the end is taken from the germline J gene. V is TRBV2 and J is TRBJ2-5, with D unresolved. V was pared by 2 bases and J by 4 bases, with 4 bases between. CDR1 and CDR2 (germline): LGHNA, YSYQKL. CDR3 length equals 12 residues. CDR3 residues: CASSQRKDTQYF. The sequenced CDR3 bases are TGTGCCAGCAGCCAAAGAAAAGACACCCAGTAC.

In its sample, this clone was seen a few times. Gene names and germline match the mouse. The sequence runs out 1 residue before the end of the CDR3; the remainder is reconstructed from the germline J gene. The rearrangement links TRBV3 to TRBJ1-4; TRBD1 matches at 8 bases. The V segment lost 4 bases and the J segment 4 bases; nucleotides outside the gene matches: 2. The CDR3 runs 14 residues. Germline values: CDR1 SNHLY, CDR2 FYNGKV (reference sequence). CDR3 sequence reads: CASSSGGYNERLFF. The CDR3 bases that were read are TGTGCCAGCAGCTCAGGGGGCTACAACGAAAGATTATTT.

Points on this clone: The genes and germline here are from mouse. The missing CDR3 end, 1 residue past where the read stops, is filled in from the germline J gene. The gene calls are TRBV26 and TRBJ1-3; 8 bases line up with TRBD1. Germline V gene data show CDR1 as KGHPV and CDR2 as FQNQEV (reference sequence). The junction had 1 base not matched to a gene; V was cut back by 3 bases and J by 0 bases. The CDR3 runs to 15 residues. CDR3 DNA, as far as it was read: TGTGCCAGCAGTCTCCAGGGGGCTTCTGGAAATACGCTCTAT. Residues: CASSLQGASGNTLY. From start to end, the CDR3 is CASSLQGASGNTLYF. Supplemented by reference TRBV26 and TRBJ1-3, the full variable domain reads NSKVIQTPRYLVKGQGQKAKMRCIPEKGHPVVFWYQQNKNNEFKFLINFQNQEVLQQIDMTEKRFSAECPSNSPCSLEIQSSEAGDSALYLCASSLQGASGNTLYFGEGSRLIVV.

In its sample, this clone was seen a few times. Gene names and germline match the mouse. The sequenced fragment ends 1 residue before the CDR3 boundary, so the rest is inferred from the germline J gene. This chain links TRBV16 with TRBJ2-7; D perhaps matches TRBD1 (5 bases). Trimming cost V 5 bases and J 4 bases, with 9 bases left between them. The V gene's germline CDR1 is SGHSA and CDR2 FRNQAP. The CDR3 consists of 12 residues. The CDR3 bases that were read are TGTGCAAGCAGCCAGGACAAATATGAACAGTAC. Amino acid sequence: CASSQDKYEQY. The entire CDR3 protein is CASSQDKYEQYF.

This clone was picked up a small number of times. The genes are named according to mouse. The DNA ends 1 residue before the CDR3 does, and the rest of the CDR3 is filled in from the germline J gene. The V and J genes are TRBV3 and TRBJ1-3, with TRBD1 matching 10 bases. J was trimmed by 3 bases and V by 5 bases; bases with no gene match: 4. The CDR3 has 15 residues. Germline loops: CDR1 SNHLY, CDR2 FYNGKV (reference sequence). Incomplete CDR3 DNA: TGTGCCAGCAGCCCCCGGGACAGGGGTGGAAATACGCTCTAT. Amino acids: CASSPRDRGGNTLY. The CDR3, in full, reads CASSPRDRGGNTLYF. The whole variable domain, remainder taken from reference TRBV3 and TRBJ1-3, is GPKVLQIPSHQIIDMGQMVTLNCDPVSNHLYFYWYKQILGQQMEFLVNFYNGKVMEKSKLFKDQFSVERPDGSYFTLKIQPTALEDSAVYFCASSPRDRGGNTLYFGEGSRLIVV.

To note about this clone: Germline and genes here are mouse. The CDR3 is cut off 1 residue early in the read; its end comes from the germline J gene. The chain employs TRBV2 and TRBJ2-2, with D perhaps matching TRBD2 (5 bases). The CDR3 contains 16 residues. Trimming cost V 0 bases and J 0 bases, with 8 bases left between them. CDR1 and CDR2 (germline): LGHNA, YSYQKL. The CDR3 bases that were read are TGTGCCAGCAGCCAAGAGGCTGGGACAAACACCGGGCAGCTCTAC. Protein product: CASSQEAGTNTGQLY. In full, the CDR3 is CASSQEAGTNTGQLYF.

This clone was found a few times. Mouse gene names apply. CDR3 loop: CASSLLQGSYEQYF. The part of the CDR3 DNA that was read is TGTGCCAGCTCCCTCTTACAGGGTTCCTATGAACAGTAC. The chain links TRBV12-2 to TRBJ2-7; a possible D gene is TRBD1 (6 bases). The sequence runs out 1 residue before the end of the CDR3; the remainder is reconstructed from the germline J gene. This CDR3 is built from 14 residues. Between the trimmed V and J ends, which lost 4 bases and 1 base, there was a span of 13 bases. Germline CDR1 SGHLS, CDR2 HYDKME.

This clone was counted between two and nine times. Gene names and germline match the mouse. The read ends 1 residue early relative to the CDR3; the germline J gene fills the gap. The chain is built from TRBV3 and TRBJ2-2; 8 positions match TRBD2. The CDR3 length is 16 residues. With V trimmed by 5 bases and J by 4 bases, 9 bases remained unmatched. Germline values: CDR1 SNHLY, CDR2 FYNGKV (reference sequence). CDR3 DNA, as far as it was read: TGTGCCAGCAGCCCTACTGGGGGACGGGGCACCGGGCAGCTCTAC. Its protein is CASSPTGGRGTGQLY. The entire CDR3 is CASSPTGGRGTGQLYF.

The table lists this clone with a few counts. The germline and genes are mouse ones. Read data end 1 residue before the CDR3 end; the end is taken from the germline J gene. The V and J genes are TRBV24 and TRBJ2-7; D unclear. This CDR3 has 13 residues. V was trimmed by 3 bases and J by 2 bases, leaving 8 bases between them. Germline CDR1 and CDR2: KGHTA and FRNEEI. Incomplete CDR3 DNA: TGTGCCAGCAGTCTCCCCGAAGCCTATGAACAGTAC. As protein: CASSLPEAYEQY. The entire CDR3 reads CASSLPEAYEQYF.

For this clone: Genes here carry mouse names. The CDR3 sequence is CASSPPGLGVSYEQYF. The sequenced CDR3 bases are TGTGCCAGCTCTCCGCCGGGACTGGGGGTTTCCTATGAACAGTAC. The chain couples TRBV12-2 to TRBJ2-7; 11 bases map to TRBD2. The CDR3 extends 1 residue past the end of the read, so its final part is completed from the germline J gene. CDR3 length: 16 residues. CDR1 SGHLS and CDR2 HYDKME come from the germline V gene. The trim removed 2 bases at V and 1 base at J, leaving 6 bases unmatched.

About this clone itself: Mouse gene names and germline throughout. This chain's CDR3 is CAWGQGRNYAEQFF. CDR3 DNA, as far as it was read: TGTGCCTGGGGACAGGGGAGAAACTATGCTGAGCAGTTC. The chain combines TRBV31 with TRBJ2-1; 9 bases agree with TRBD1. Read data end 1 residue before the CDR3 end; the end is taken from the germline J gene. Per germline, CDR1 GKSSPN and CDR2 SITVG. This CDR3 contains 14 residues. Trimming cost V 5 bases and J 1 base; bases outside gene matches: 3.

Concerning this clone: Any gene name here is a mouse gene name. The CDR3 end falls 1 residue outside the read, so it is completed with the germline J gene. The chain has TRBV23 and TRBJ2-4; no check of the table's D call, TRBD2, against the DNA was made. This CDR3 spans 15 amino acids. Germline values: CDR1 KGHTA, CDR2 FQNQQP. This CDR3 reads CSSSQLGPSQNTLYF. CDR3 DNA (partial): TGCTCCAGCAGTCAACTGGGGCCTAGTCAAAACACCTTGTAC. The full variable domain, in which reference TRBV23 and TRBJ2-4 provide the parts outside the CDR3, is DAAVTQKPRYLIKMKGQEAEMKCIPEKGHTAVFWYQQKQSKELKFLIYFQNQQPLDQIDMVKERFSAVCPSSSLCSLGIRTCEAEDSALYLCSSSQLGPSQNTLYFGAGTRLSVL.

This clone was seen a handful of times. Germline and genes here are mouse. The read is 1 residue too short to cover the CDR3 end, so that end is filled in from the germline J gene. The same CDR3 can be traced to other DNA sequences in this sample. The V and J genes are TRBV3 and TRBJ1-4, with 10 bases lining up with TRBD1. Unmatched junction bases numbered 2, after V lost 4 bases and J lost 3 bases. CDR3 length equals 15 residues. CDR1 is SNHLY and CDR2 is FYNGKV in the germline V gene (reference sequence). The CDR3 sequence: CASSSGQGTNERLFF. Partial CDR3 DNA: TGTGCCAGCAGCTCGGGACAGGGGACCAACGAAAGATTATTT. Full variable domain (remainder filled in from reference TRBV3 and TRBJ1-4): GPKVLQIPSHQIIDMGQMVTLNCDPVSNHLYFYWYKQILGQQMEFLVNFYNGKVMEKSKLFKDQFSVERPDGSYFTLKIQPTALEDSAVYFCASSSGQGTNERLFFGHGTKLSVL.

This clone occurred a few times. Gene names and germline match the mouse. The read falls 1 residue short of the CDR3 end, and the missing part is taken from the germline J gene. This chain uses TRBV19 with TRBJ1-1, with D perhaps TRBD1 (6 bases). Trimming took off 4 bases at V and 4 bases at J, with 11 bases between the two ends. The length of the CDR3 is 13 residues. CDR1 is FNHDT and CDR2 is SITEND in the germline V gene (reference sequence). The part of the CDR3 DNA that was read is TGTGCCAGCAGTCGCAGGGGCGGCACAGAAGTCTTC. Encoded protein: CASSRRGGTEVF. The whole CDR3 is CASSRRGGTEVFF.

This clone was detected a few times. Any gene name here is a mouse gene name. The CDR3 end is not reached by the read, which stops 1 residue before it; the germline J gene fills it in. The chain joins TRBV26 to TRBJ1-1; D ambiguous. The CDR3 contains 13 residues. The ends were cut back, 3 bases at V and 4 bases at J, with 9 bases in the middle. Germline CDR1 reads KGHPV; CDR2 reads FQNQEV (reference sequence). The CDR3 sequence is CASSLRGGTEVFF. Partial CDR3 DNA: TGTGCCAGCAGTCTCCGAGGAGGCACAGAAGTCTTC.

Of note for this clone: Mouse germline and gene names are used. The missing CDR3 end, 1 residue past where the read stops, is filled in from the germline J gene. The chain is built from TRBV12-1 and TRBJ2-7, with a weak D call TRBD2 (5 bases). This CDR3 region has 13 residues. Per germline, CDR1 SGHSN and CDR2 HYEKVE. Trimming took 1 base from V and 1 from J, leaving 7 bases between them. CDR3 sequence: CASSLWGSYEQYF. The CDR3 bases that were read are TGTGCCAGCTCTCTTTGGGGTTCCTATGAACAGTAC.

As concerns this clone: Genes here carry mouse names. The read gets to within 1 residue of the CDR3 end, and the germline J gene fills in the rest. The chain uses TRBV3 and TRBJ2-2; D call uncertain. The V end lost 3 bases, the J end lost 5 bases, and 7 bases lay between the germline ends. The CDR3 is made up of 13 amino acids. Germline V gene lookup returns CDR1 SNHLY and CDR2 FYNGKV (reference sequence). The CDR3 is CASSLGETGQLYF. The sequenced part of the CDR3 DNA is TGTGCCAGCAGCTTGGGAGAGACCGGGCAGCTCTAC.

Notes on this clone: The listed genes are named as in mouse. Read data end 1 residue before the CDR3 end; the end is taken from the germline J gene. The chain combines TRBV26 with TRBJ2-4, with D perhaps matching TRBD1 (6 bases). The CDR3 sequence is 14 residues long. Deletions cut 6 bases from V and 2 bases from J, with 12 bases between. Germline-derived CDR1 and CDR2 are KGHPV and FQNQEV (reference sequence). CDR3 sequence reads: CASSYTGNQNTLYF. CDR3 DNA (partial): TGTGCCAGCAGCTATACAGGGAATCAAAACACCTTGTAC.